This T cell receptor beta chain was identified during a study of cytomegalovirus exposure and HLA in healthy donors. A multiplex PCR was run with 60 Vbeta primers and 13 Jbeta primers. The assay was immunoSEQ multiplex PCR, and TCRdb's table has in-frame clones only and misses some. This repertoire shows 150,000 to 200,000 clones, around 79% found once; its top ten account for 2% to 2.5%. This CDR3 spans 14 amino acids. Germline values: CDR1 SEHNR, CDR2 FQNEAQ (reference sequence). V was cut by 1 base and J by 5 bases, with 12 bases left in between. The TCR originated in a middle-aged man in good health and CMV-seronegative. Sequenced input: PBMCs. This sequence joins TRBV7-9 and TRBJ2-7; D is perhaps TRBD1 (6 bases). Here the CDR3 reads CASSLVDSLDEQYF. CDR3 DNA: TGTGCCAGCAGCTTAGTGGACAGCTTGGACGAGCAGTACTTC.